This paragraph reports one T cell receptor (beta chain). CDR1 is MNHEY and CDR2 is SVGAGI in the germline V gene. Trimming took off 7 bases at V and 2 bases at J, with 12 bases between the two ends. The CDR3 is 14 amino acids. The record originates from a study of blood T cell repertoires in COVID-19. The overall study: PBMCs, B-cell-depleted T cells, or T cells were the source of the cDNA or gDNA that made up the material.

Allocation to cohorts depended on clinical history reported by the participants. Libraries were prepared by immunoSEQ multiplex PCR; TCRdb keeps only in-frame clonotypes and omits some of them. The table lists about 390,000 clones, about 86% of them singletons. What was sequenced was PBMCs or T cells enriched from blood (not recorded which). This receptor was identified in a woman aged 45-60 years who had recovered from COVID-19. V gene TRBV6-5 combines with J gene TRBJ2-1; D is perhaps TRBD2 (5 bases). Here the CDR3 DNA reads TGTGCCAGCACCGAGCGGCTACCCTACAATGAGCAGTTCTTC. This gives the protein CASTERLPYNEQFF.